This T cell receptor beta chain was observed in a study of T-cell reconstitution after alpha-beta-depleted transplantation in children. Whole-study findings and limits: Reported findings indicate that, about two months after transplant, alpha-beta T cells came from several hundred expanded clones, which were derived from non-depleted graft cells. The main origin of T-cell counts and diversity one year after transplant was newly produced T cells. Several patients had high TCRbeta diversity at day 60; it came from surviving recipient T cells and thymic progenitors.

Only a few counts were recorded for this clonotype. Its antigen is currently unknown. Germline assignment: CDR1 KGHSH and CDR2 LQKENI. The CDR3 is made up of 14 amino acids. V was pared by 5 bases and J by 1 base, with 3 bases of the junction left unmatched. Unique molecular identifiers were incorporated when the TCRbeta library was constructed. MiXCR, run by TCRdb on the PCR reads, gives a single entry per CDR3 protein. The sample consists of 900,000 or so distinct CDR3 sequences, approximately 15% of them appearing once. The receptor's source is a male patient aged 5 to 17 who had a stem cell transplant for acute lymphoblastic leukemia, so the T cells may come from the graft donor. This sample comprised PBMCs, mostly from graft donor cells, obtained 360 days after TCRalphabeta/CD19-depleted stem cell transplant. The chain couples TRBV18 to TRBJ1-1; the match to TRBD1 covers 8 bases. Written as DNA, the CDR3 is TGTGCCAGCTCAGGACAGGGACGGAACACTGAAGCTTTCTTT. Encoded protein: CASSGQGRNTEAFF.